This entry concerns a single T cell receptor (beta chain). Its antigen is currently unknown. The entry originates in a study of OX40 agonist ivuxolimab in advanced cancers. Overall study context: Dose-escalation patients had hepatocellular carcinoma, melanoma, renal cell or head and neck cancer. Partial responses were observed in three patients, of whom one had hepatocellular carcinoma and two had cutaneous melanoma.

Germline CDR1 reads LNHDA; CDR2 reads SQIVND (reference sequence). Trimming left V 7 bases short and J 1 base short, with 13 bases between. The CDR3 length is 14 residues. Sequencing used immunoSEQ multiplex PCR; TCRdb keeps in-frame clones, though not all of them. This sample has more than 55,000 clones, with 65% to 80% found just once. Whole-study results and caveats: Antigen targets of the expanded peripheral T cells went undetermined.

The clonotype comes from an adult with an advanced solid tumor such as melanoma, head and neck, liver or kidney cancer. The chain joins TRBV19 to TRBJ1-1, with D possibly being TRBD1 (6 bases). The sample was CD4+ or CD8+ T cells sorted from blood, taken in a trial of the OX40 agonist ivuxolimab. The CDR3 loop reads CASISDRRNTEAFF. CDR3 in DNA: TGTGCCAGTATCTCAGACAGGAGGAACACTGAAGCTTTCTTT.